These 14 T cell receptor beta chains share one sample of origin, sequenced in a study of T cell responses to AZD1222 COVID-19 vaccine. Sequenced by immunoSEQ multiplex PCR; TCRdb stores in-frame clones only, minus some. The data show approximately 60,000 clones, 84% seen once. This sample comprised peripheral blood, obtained on day 0 of AZD1222 vaccination. All receptors derive from an adult in good health.

The rearrangement links TRBV18 to TRBJ1-3; D is ambiguous. Trimming removed 6 bases from V and 0 bases from J, with 15 bases in between. This CDR3 comprises 16 residues. Per the germline V gene, CDR1 is KGHSH and CDR2 is LQKENI. CDR3 coding DNA: TGTGCCAGCTCCGTCGGTGTGGTGAGCTCTGGAAACACCATATATTTT. This codes for CASSVGVVSSGNTIYF.

CDR3 loop: CASSVGQGDRPQHF. The CDR3 DNA reads as TGTGCCAGCAGCGTCGGACAGGGTGACAGGCCCCAGCATTTT. The chain employs TRBV7-2 and TRBJ1-5, with 8 bases lining up with TRBD1. V shed 5 bases, J shed 9 bases, and the junction held 9 bases outside the gene matches. CDR3 length: 14 amino acids. CDR1 is SGHTA, CDR2 FQGNSA, per germline.

This clone has just a few counts. The rearrangement joins TRBV11-2 to TRBJ1-5; D is perhaps TRBD1 (5 bases). The V and J ends lost 6 bases and 6 bases respectively, with 12 bases between them. CDR3 length equals 13 residues. Germline CDR1 SGHAT, CDR2 FQNNGV. CDR3 sequence: CASSRGDRQPQHF. CDR3 in DNA: TGTGCCAGCAGTAGAGGGGATCGTCAGCCCCAGCATTTT.

The chain has TRBV7-2 and TRBJ2-7; 15 positions match TRBD2. Trimming at V came to 1 base and at J to 7 bases, leaving 5 bases not matched to a gene. Germline V gene sequence: CDR1 SGHTA, CDR2 FQGNSA. The CDR3 consists of 16 residues. The CDR3 protein is CASSLDGLAGGREQYF. The CDR3 nucleotides are TGTGCCAGCAGCTTAGACGGACTAGCGGGGGGGCGTGAGCAGTACTTC.

This chain links TRBV7-9 with TRBJ1-5, with D uncertain. Between the trimmed V and J ends, which lost 5 bases and 2 bases, there was a span of 13 bases. There are 15 residues in the CDR3. Germline-derived CDR1 and CDR2 are SEHNR and FQNEAQ (reference sequence). The CDR3, as DNA: TGTGCCAGCAGCGCCCGTGGAATCGGCAATCAGCCCCAGCATTTT. It is translated as CASSARGIGNQPQHF.

The sample holds a few counts of this clone. CDR3 sequence: CASRGQLYSNQPQHF. The CDR3 nucleotides are TGTGCCAGTAGGGGGCAGCTTTATAGCAATCAGCCCCAGCATTTT. This chain links TRBV19 with TRBJ1-5, with D possibly being TRBD1 (5 bases). V dropped 6 bases and J dropped 0 bases, with 12 bases sitting between them. The germline V gene encodes CDR1 LNHDA and CDR2 SQIVND (reference sequence). This CDR3 is built from 15 residues.

CDR3 DNA sequence: TGTGCCAGCATCACATTCGGAGGGGCCAACGTCCTGACTTTC. Its protein product is CASITFGGANVLTF. This rearrangement joins TRBV5-6 to TRBJ2-6, with D uncertain. The CDR3 consists of 14 residues. The germline V and J ends were trimmed by 6 bases and 4 bases, with 11 bases remaining between them. Germline values: CDR1 SGHDT, CDR2 YYEEEE.

The chain links TRBV5-8 to TRBJ2-1; D may match TRBD1 or TRBD2 (5 bases each). The CDR3 is made up of 15 amino acids. Per the germline V gene, CDR1 is SGHTS and CDR2 is YDEGEE. V was clipped by 3 bases and J by 0 bases, with 10 bases between them. The CDR3 region has the DNA TGTGCCAGCAGCTGGGACGGACTCTCCTACAATGAGCAGTTCTTC. Amino acids: CASSWDGLSYNEQFF.

The chain joins TRBV7-2 to TRBJ1-2, with D uncertain. In germline, CDR1 is SGHTA, CDR2 FQGNSA. The V end was cut by 1 base, the J end by 5 bases, with 8 bases between. This CDR3 has 13 residues. The CDR3 coding sequence is TGTGCCAGCAGCTTAGATCGCGGGTATGGCTACACCTTC. It encodes CASSLDRGYGYTF.

The V call is TRBV4-1, the J call TRBJ1-2; no clear D. The CDR3 consists of 13 residues. V was shortened by 4 bases and J by 5 bases, with 11 bases between the two germline ends. Germline values: CDR1 MGHRA, CDR2 YSYEKL. The CDR3 DNA reads TGCGCCAGCAGCCCACGGGTACTTTATGGCTACACCTTC. The encoded protein is CASSPRVLYGYTF.

Only a few counts were recorded for this clone. This chain joins TRBV30 and TRBJ2-7; D may correspond to TRBD1 or TRBD2 (5 bases each). Germline assignment: CDR1 GTSNPN and CDR2 SVGIG (reference sequence). V was pared by 0 bases and J by 3 bases, with 9 bases between. This CDR3 spans 13 amino acids. The CDR3 loop is CAWSVGAGYEQYF. DNA of the CDR3: TGTGCCTGGAGTGTAGGGGCGGGCTACGAGCAGTACTTC.

The chain uses TRBV4-3 and TRBJ2-3, with D possibly called TRBD1 or TRBD2 (5 bases each). This CDR3 contains 15 residues. V gave up 5 bases and J gave up 1 base, with 13 bases separating them. The germline V gene encodes CDR1 LGHNA and CDR2 YSLEER. The CDR3 protein is CASSREGRGTDTQYF. The CDR3 bases are TGCGCCAGCAGCAGAGAGGGGCGGGGCACAGATACGCAGTATTTT.

The chain has TRBV3-1 (or the pseudogene TRBV3-2) and TRBJ2-1; a weak D match, TRBD1 (6 bases). The V and J ends lost 1 base and 10 bases respectively, with 8 bases between them. CDR3 size: 12 residues. Germline CDR1 is LGHDT and CDR2 is YNNKEL (reference sequence). The chain's CDR3 is CASSQADREQFF. CDR3 DNA: TGTGCCAGCAGCCAAGCCGACAGGGAGCAGTTCTTC.

This chain joins TRBV27 and TRBJ1-4; D gene ambiguous. With 5 bases removed from V and 7 bases from J, the gap between germline ends came to 20 bases. This CDR3 region has 16 residues. Germline CDR1 is MNHEY and CDR2 is SMNVEV (reference sequence). The CDR3 DNA reads as TGTGCCAGCAGTCGAAAACAGACCATATTGATTGAAAAACTGTTTTTT. Its translation: CASSRKQTILIEKLFF.